The 26 T cell receptor beta chains reported below all come from one sample, sequenced in a study of blood T cell repertoires in COVID-19. Measured with immunoSEQ multiplex PCR; TCRdb has only the in-frame clones, and not every one. The sample holds under 85,000 clones; about 85% are singletons and the top ten take less than 6%. The source material was peripheral blood. The receptors come from a man in his 60s with active or convalescent COVID-19.

A few counts support this clone. The gene calls are TRBV19 and TRBJ1-5; tentative D call: TRBD1 (5 bases). In germline, CDR1 is LNHDA, CDR2 SQIVND (reference sequence). V lost 5 bases and J lost 2, with 13 bases in between. The CDR3 covers 15 residues. The CDR3: CASSRGDFGNQPQHF. In nucleotides, the CDR3 is TGTGCCAGTAGTCGGGGGGACTTTGGCAATCAGCCCCAGCATTTT. The full variable domain, with the rest looked up from reference TRBV19 and TRBJ1-5, is DGGITQSPKYLFRKEGQNVTLSCEQNLNHDAMYWYRQDPGQGLRLIYYSQIVNDFQKGDIAEGYSVSREKKESFPLTVTSAQKNPTAFYLCASSRGDFGNQPQHFGDGTRLSIL.

This rearrangement joins TRBV30 to TRBJ2-3; TRBD2 matches 10 bases. The CDR3 extends over 12 amino acids. V lost 3 bases and J lost 11; bases outside the gene matches: 5. Germline values: CDR1 GTSNPN, CDR2 SVGIG (reference sequence). The CDR3 DNA is TGTGCCTGGAGCGAAAGCGGGGGGGGGCAGTATTTT. This translates into CAWSESGGGQYF.

CDR3 residues: CASSQEGAGALGEQFF. DNA for the CDR3: TGCGCCAGCAGCCAAGAGGGGGCGGGGGCCCTGGGGGAGCAGTTCTTC. The V and J genes are TRBV4-1 and TRBJ2-1; TRBD2 might be the D (7 bases). The germline V gene encodes CDR1 MGHRA and CDR2 YSYEKL. V lost 0 bases, J lost 10 bases, and 19 bases lay in between. The CDR3 sequence is 16 residues long.

J is TRBJ2-7 and V is TRBV7-9; D perhaps matches TRBD1 (5 bases). The germline V and J ends were trimmed by 5 bases and 3 bases, with 17 bases remaining between them. Germline loops: CDR1 SEHNR, CDR2 FQNEAQ (reference sequence). The CDR3 consists of 15 residues. The CDR3 DNA reads TGTGCCAGCAGCCCCCCGGCCAGGGCCCTCTACGAGCAGTACTTC. Translation: CASSPPARALYEQYF.

The chain uses TRBV9 and TRBJ1-5, with 8 bases aligning to TRBD1. This CDR3 spans 13 amino acids. Trimming at V came to 10 bases and at J to 7 bases, leaving 10 bases not matched to a gene. Germline-derived CDR1 and CDR2 are SGDLS and YYNGEE. The CDR3 is CASSQGARQPQHF. The DNA for the CDR3 is TGTGCCTCCTCCCAGGGGGCGAGGCAGCCCCAGCATTTT.

This chain uses TRBV14 with TRBJ1-2; D not certain. Germline V gene sequence: CDR1 SGHDN, CDR2 FVKESK. The CDR3 has 12 residues. V lost 2 bases and J lost 4, with 5 bases in between. CDR3 region: CASSQSGYGYTF. The CDR3 DNA follows: TGTGCCAGCAGCCAATCCGGCTATGGCTACACCTTC.

This chain links TRBV6-5 with TRBJ1-4, with 10 bases identical to TRBD1. CDR1 is MNHEY and CDR2 is SVGAGI in the germline V gene. V shed 4 bases and J 8 bases; nucleotides not matched to a gene: 1. The CDR3 has 13 residues. CDR3 sequence: CASSWTGGEKLFF. CDR3 sequence (DNA): TGTGCCAGCAGTTGGACAGGGGGAGAAAAACTGTTTTTT.

This chain links TRBV20-1 with TRBJ2-7, with 12 bases aligning to TRBD1. Looked up from germline, CDR1 is DFQATT and CDR2 is SNEGSKA (reference sequence). The CDR3 is made up of 15 amino acids. V trimming: 3 bases; J trimming: 7 bases; junction bases outside the gene matches: 10. The CDR3 DNA is TGCAGTGCTAGTAAACCCGGGACAGGGGGCCATGAGCAGTACTTC. Its protein is CSASKPGTGGHEQYF.

The chain employs TRBV7-3 and TRBJ2-3, with 15 nucleotides matching TRBD2. This CDR3 region has 17 residues. The junction had 4 bases not matched to a gene; V was cut back by 5 bases and J by 1 base. Germline CDR1 SGHTA, CDR2 FQGTGA. The CDR3 bases are TGTGCCAGCAGCCCGCGGACTAGCGGGGGGGGCACAGATACGCAGTATTTT. Protein: CASSPRTSGGGTDTQYF.

J is TRBJ2-3 and V is TRBV6-2 or TRBV6-3; 12 bases fit TRBD1. Per the germline V gene, CDR1 is MNHEY and CDR2 is SVGEGT. The CDR3 spans 15 residues. V shed 2 bases, J shed 5 bases, and the junction held 2 bases outside the gene matches. CDR3 region: CASSYGTGGIDTQYF. The DNA for the CDR3 is TGTGCCAGCAGTTACGGGACAGGGGGCATAGATACGCAGTATTTT.

The chain couples TRBV7-2 to TRBJ1-5, with a weak D call TRBD1 (6 bases). Germline V lookup: CDR1 SGHTA, CDR2 FQGNSA. The CDR3 extends over 15 amino acids. Trimming took 1 base from V and 5 from J, leaving 12 bases between them. This chain's CDR3 is CASSLVVSGDQPQHF. For the CDR3, the DNA is TGTGCCAGCAGCTTAGTCGTCTCAGGGGATCAGCCCCAGCATTTT.

The chain has TRBV29-1 and TRBJ1-3; 7 bases line up with TRBD1. The CDR3 is 13 residues long. V lost 5 bases to trimming and J lost 0 bases; unmatched junction nucleotides: 1. The V gene's germline CDR1 is SQVTM and CDR2 ANQGSEA. CDR3 coding DNA: TGCAGCGTTCACAGGGGCTCTGGAAACACCATATATTTT. It encodes CSVHRGSGNTIYF.

J is TRBJ2-1 and V is TRBV10-3, with 12 bases that match TRBD1. CDR3 length equals 19 residues. CDR1 and CDR2 from the germline V gene are ENHRY and SYGVKD. J was trimmed by 1 base and V by 7 bases; bases with no gene match: 14. CDR3 loop: CAIMAGTGGASRSYNEQFF. For the CDR3, the DNA is TGTGCCATCATGGCAGGGACAGGGGGCGCCTCGCGATCCTACAATGAGCAGTTCTTC.

This chain connects TRBV21-1 to TRBJ1-1; the table names TRBD1, a call not compared with the DNA. TRBV21-1 is recorded as a pseudogene. This CDR3 comprises 15 residues. The CDR3 reads CASSKEGRGWPEAFF. The CDR3 nucleotides read TGTGCCAGCAGCAAAGAGGGCAGGGGCTGGCCTGAAGCTTTCTTT.

This chain links TRBV3-1 (or the pseudogene TRBV3-2) with TRBJ1-2; 9 positions match TRBD1. CDR3 length: 15 residues. Germline values: CDR1 LGHDT, CDR2 YNNKEL (reference sequence). V was clipped by 5 bases and J by 4 bases; unmatched bases: 8. The CDR3, as DNA: TGTGCCAGCAGCGCTCCGGGACAGGGACTCTATGGCTACACCTTC. This sequence encodes CASSAPGQGLYGYTF.

This sequence joins TRBV6-5 and TRBJ2-6; D is possibly TRBD2 (5 bases). The V end was cut by 0 bases, the J end by 2 bases, with 5 bases between. Per germline, CDR1 MNHEY and CDR2 SVGAGI. The CDR3 spans 15 residues. The CDR3, as DNA: TGTGCCAGCAGTTACTCGAGGGCTGGGGCCAACGTCCTGACTTTC. Protein: CASSYSRAGANVLTF.

The genes are TRBV29-1 and TRBJ2-1; 11 nucleotides match TRBD2. Germline CDR1 and CDR2: SQVTM and ANQGSEA. The J segment lost 4 bases and the V segment lost 7 bases, leaving 6 bases of the junction unmatched. The CDR3 totals 14 residues. The CDR3 reads CSGLAGGLYNEQFF. In nucleotides, the CDR3 is TGCAGCGGCCTAGCGGGGGGATTGTACAATGAGCAGTTCTTC.

The chain joins TRBV30 to TRBJ2-5; a weak D match, TRBD2 (6 bases). This CDR3 is 14 amino acids long. Germline V gene data show CDR1 as GTSNPN and CDR2 as SVGIG (reference sequence). Trimming removed 3 bases at V and 2 bases at J, with 13 bases between. For the CDR3, the DNA is TGTGCCTGGAGCGTCGGAGGGCCGCAAGAGACCCAGTACTTC. Its protein product is CAWSVGGPQETQYF.

The chain couples TRBV15 to TRBJ1-2; the D gene is possibly TRBD1 (6 bases). V lost 5 bases and J lost 4, with 17 bases in between. CDR1 is LNHNV and CDR2 is YYDKDF in the germline V gene (reference sequence). The CDR3 is 15 residues long. CDR3 sequence reads: CATSRTGYPSYGYTF. Here the CDR3 DNA reads TGTGCCACCAGCCGAACAGGGTATCCCTCCTATGGCTACACCTTC.

This clone came up a few times. V is TRBV7-2 and J is TRBJ2-1; 7 nucleotides match TRBD2. CDR1 is SGHTA and CDR2 is FQGNSA in the germline V gene. J lost 7 bases, V lost 6 bases, and 12 bases had no gene match. The CDR3 is 15 residues long. The CDR3 region has the DNA TGTGCCAGCAGACCCCGGGGAGGAGCGGGGAATGAGCAGTTCTTC. It encodes CASRPRGGAGNEQFF.

This clone came up a few times. The chain carries TRBV28 and TRBJ2-2; D possibly corresponds to TRBD1 (6 bases). The CDR3 is 14 amino acids. V was trimmed by 8 bases and J by 1 base, leaving 11 bases between them. Germline values: CDR1 MDHEN, CDR2 SYDVKM. CDR3 amino acids: CASLQGGNTGELFF. The DNA for the CDR3 is TGTGCCAGCCTCCAAGGGGGGAACACCGGGGAGCTGTTTTTT. Supplemented by reference TRBV28 and TRBJ2-2, the full variable domain reads DVKVTQSSRYLVKRTGEKVFLECVQDMDHENMFWYRQDPGLGLRLIYFSYDVKMKEKGDIPEGYSVSREKKERFSLILESASTNQTSMYLCASLQGGNTGELFFGEGSRLTVL.

The chain has TRBV3-1 (or the pseudogene TRBV3-2) and TRBJ2-7, with TRBD1 matching 9 bases. From germline, CDR1 is LGHDT and CDR2 YNNKEL (reference sequence). With 4 bases clipped from V and 2 bases from J, the junction kept 9 bases outside the gene matches. The length of the CDR3 is 16 residues. CDR3 region: CASSPLRGQGTYEQYF. The CDR3 DNA follows: TGTGCCAGCAGCCCCTTACGGGGACAGGGAACCTACGAGCAGTACTTC.

V gene TRBV12-5 combines with J gene TRBJ2-5; D perhaps matches TRBD1 (6 bases). The CDR3 consists of 13 residues. The germline CDR1 and CDR2 sequences are LGHNT and FRNRAP. V was pared by 3 bases and J by 5 bases, with 10 bases between. The CDR3 nucleotides read TGTGCTAGTGGTTTAGGGGGTGAGGAGACCCAGTACTTC. Translation gives CASGLGGEETQYF.

V and J are TRBV5-8 and TRBJ1-1; the D gene is possibly TRBD1 (5 bases). The CDR3 runs 15 residues. Trimming left V 0 bases short and J 1 base short, with 10 bases between. Germline values: CDR1 SGHTS, CDR2 YDEGEE. The CDR3: CASSLGDRRNTEAFF. The DNA for the CDR3 is TGTGCCAGCAGCTTGGGTGACAGACGGAACACTGAAGCTTTCTTT.

CDR3 bases: TGTGCCAGCAGTTACAACAGGTATAGCAATCAGCCCCAGCATTTT. Translated: CASSYNRYSNQPQHF. The J gene is TRBJ1-5, the V gene TRBV6-5; maybe TRBD1 (5 bases). The CDR3 has 15 amino acids. Germline V gives CDR1 MNHEY, CDR2 SVGAGI. V gave up 2 bases and J gave up 0 bases, with 8 bases separating them.

The V call is TRBV5-6, the J call TRBJ2-1; D may be TRBD2 (5 bases). Per the germline V gene, CDR1 is SGHDT and CDR2 is YYEEEE. Trimming pared 1 base from V and 5 bases from J, leaving 7 bases between. The CDR3 is 13 residues long. The CDR3 sequence is CASSLRGNNEQFF. CDR3 nucleotides: TGTGCCAGCAGCTTGCGGGGTAACAATGAGCAGTTCTTC.